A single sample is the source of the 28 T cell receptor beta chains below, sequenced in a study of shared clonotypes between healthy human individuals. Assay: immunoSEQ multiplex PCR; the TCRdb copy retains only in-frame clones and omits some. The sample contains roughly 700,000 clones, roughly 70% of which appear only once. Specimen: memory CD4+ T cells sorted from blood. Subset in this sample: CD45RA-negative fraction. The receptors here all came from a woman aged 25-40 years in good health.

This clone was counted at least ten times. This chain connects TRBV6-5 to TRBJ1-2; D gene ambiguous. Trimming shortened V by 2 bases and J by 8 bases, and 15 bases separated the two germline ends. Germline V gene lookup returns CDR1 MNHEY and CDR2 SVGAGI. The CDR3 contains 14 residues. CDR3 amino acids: CASSYDFKRYGYTF. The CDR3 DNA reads TGTGCCAGCAGTTACGATTTTAAACGGTACGGCTACACCTTC.

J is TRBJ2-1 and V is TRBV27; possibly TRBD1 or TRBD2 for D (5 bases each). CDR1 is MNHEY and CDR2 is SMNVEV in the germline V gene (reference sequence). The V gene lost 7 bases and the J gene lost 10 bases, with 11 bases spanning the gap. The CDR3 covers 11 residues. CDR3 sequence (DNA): TGTGCCAGCACCCAGGGAGCGGAGCAGTTCTTC. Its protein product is CASTQGAEQFF.

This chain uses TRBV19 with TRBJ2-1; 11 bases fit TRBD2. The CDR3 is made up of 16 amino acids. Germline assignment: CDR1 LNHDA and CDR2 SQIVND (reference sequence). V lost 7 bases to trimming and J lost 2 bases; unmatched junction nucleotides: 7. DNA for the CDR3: TGTGCCAGTATTATTCTTAGCGGGAGGGCCTACAATGAGCAGTTCTTC. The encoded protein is CASIILSGRAYNEQFF. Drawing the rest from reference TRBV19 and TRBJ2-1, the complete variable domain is DGGITQSPKYLFRKEGQNVTLSCEQNLNHDAMYWYRQDPGQGLRLIYYSQIVNDFQKGDIAEGYSVSREKKESFPLTVTSAQKNPTAFYLCASIILSGRAYNEQFFGPGTRLTVL.

CDR3 in amino acids: CASSEQSQHNQPQHF. DNA of the CDR3: TGTGCCAGCAGTGAACAGAGTCAGCACAATCAGCCCCAGCATTTT. The chain has TRBV2 and TRBJ1-5; D uncertain. The germline V gene encodes CDR1 SNHLY and CDR2 FYNNEI. Trimming stripped 2 bases from V and 3 bases from J, with 11 bases between. CDR3 size: 15 residues.

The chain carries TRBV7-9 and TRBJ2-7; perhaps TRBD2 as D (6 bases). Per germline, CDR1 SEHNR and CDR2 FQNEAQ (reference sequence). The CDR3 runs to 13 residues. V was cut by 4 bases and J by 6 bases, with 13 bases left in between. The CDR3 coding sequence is TGTGCCAGCAGCTCCAGTTTGGGGGGCGAGCAGTACTTC. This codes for CASSSSLGGEQYF.

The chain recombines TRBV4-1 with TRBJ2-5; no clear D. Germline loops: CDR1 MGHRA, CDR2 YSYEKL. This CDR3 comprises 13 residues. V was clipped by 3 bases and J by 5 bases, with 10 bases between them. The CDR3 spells CASSQGIRETQYF. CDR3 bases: TGCGCCAGCAGCCAGGGGATTAGGGAGACCCAGTACTTC.

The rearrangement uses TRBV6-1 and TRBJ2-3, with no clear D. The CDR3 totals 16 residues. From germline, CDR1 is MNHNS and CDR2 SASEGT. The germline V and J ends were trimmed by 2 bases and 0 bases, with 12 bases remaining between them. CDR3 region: CASSEHVDSSTDTQYF. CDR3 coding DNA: TGTGCCAGCAGTGAACATGTCGACTCTAGCACAGATACGCAGTATTTT.

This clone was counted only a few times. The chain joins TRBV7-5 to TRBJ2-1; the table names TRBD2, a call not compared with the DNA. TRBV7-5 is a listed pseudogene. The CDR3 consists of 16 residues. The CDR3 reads CVRNRPLAGGRNEQFF. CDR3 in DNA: TGTGTCAGAAACCGGCCTTTAGCGGGAGGTCGGAATGAGCAGTTCTTC.

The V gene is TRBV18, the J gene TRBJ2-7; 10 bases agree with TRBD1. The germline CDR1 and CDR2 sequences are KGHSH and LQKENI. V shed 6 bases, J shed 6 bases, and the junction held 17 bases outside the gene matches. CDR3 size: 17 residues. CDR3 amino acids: CASSQQGTGTGAGEQYF. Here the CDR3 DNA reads TGTGCCAGCTCCCAACAGGGGACCGGGACAGGGGCTGGCGAGCAGTACTTC. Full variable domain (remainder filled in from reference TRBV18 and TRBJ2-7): NAGVMQNPRHLVRRRGQEARLRCSPMKGHSHVYWYRQLPEEGLKFMVYLQKENIIDESGMPKERFSAEFPKEGPSILRIQQVVRGDSAAYFCASSQQGTGTGAGEQYFGPGTRLTVT.

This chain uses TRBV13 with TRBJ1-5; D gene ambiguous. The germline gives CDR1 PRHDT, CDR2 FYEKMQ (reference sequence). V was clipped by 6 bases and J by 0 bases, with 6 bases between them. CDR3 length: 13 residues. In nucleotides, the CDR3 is TGTGCCAGCAGTGTGAGTAGCAATCAGCCCCAGCATTTT. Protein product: CASSVSSNQPQHF.

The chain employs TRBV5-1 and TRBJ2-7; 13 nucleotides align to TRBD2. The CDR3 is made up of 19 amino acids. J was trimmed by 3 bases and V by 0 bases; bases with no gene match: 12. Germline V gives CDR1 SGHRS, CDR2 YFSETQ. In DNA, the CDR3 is TGCGCCAGCAGCTTGGAAGGACTAGCGGGAGTGGGACAAGGCTACGAGCAGTACTTC. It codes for CASSLEGLAGVGQGYEQYF.

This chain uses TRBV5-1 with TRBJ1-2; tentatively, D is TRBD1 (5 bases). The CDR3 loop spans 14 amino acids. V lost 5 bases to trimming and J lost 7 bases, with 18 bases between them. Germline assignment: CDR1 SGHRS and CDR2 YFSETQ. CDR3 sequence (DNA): TGCGCCAGCAGTTTGAGGAGGCAGGGTTTTGGCTACACCTTC. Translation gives CASSLRRQGFGYTF.

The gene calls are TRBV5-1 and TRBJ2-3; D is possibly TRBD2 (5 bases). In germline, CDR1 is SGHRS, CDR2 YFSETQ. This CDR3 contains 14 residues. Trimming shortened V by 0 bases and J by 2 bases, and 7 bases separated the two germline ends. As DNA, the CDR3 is TGCGCCAGCAGCTTGGCCGACTACACAGATACGCAGTATTTT. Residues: CASSLADYTDTQYF.

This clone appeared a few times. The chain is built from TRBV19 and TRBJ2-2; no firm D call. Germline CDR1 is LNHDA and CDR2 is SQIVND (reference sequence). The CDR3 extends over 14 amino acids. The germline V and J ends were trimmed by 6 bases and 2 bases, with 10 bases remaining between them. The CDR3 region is CASSPRRNTGELFF. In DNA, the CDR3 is TGTGCCAGTAGCCCCCGGCGTAACACCGGGGAGCTGTTTTTT.

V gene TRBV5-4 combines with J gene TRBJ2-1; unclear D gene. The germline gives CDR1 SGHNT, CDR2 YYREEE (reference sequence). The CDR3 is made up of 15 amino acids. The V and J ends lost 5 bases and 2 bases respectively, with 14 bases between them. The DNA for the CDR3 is TGTGCCAGCAGTTCTAGGACCGACACCTACAATGAGCAGTTCTTC. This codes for CASSSRTDTYNEQFF.

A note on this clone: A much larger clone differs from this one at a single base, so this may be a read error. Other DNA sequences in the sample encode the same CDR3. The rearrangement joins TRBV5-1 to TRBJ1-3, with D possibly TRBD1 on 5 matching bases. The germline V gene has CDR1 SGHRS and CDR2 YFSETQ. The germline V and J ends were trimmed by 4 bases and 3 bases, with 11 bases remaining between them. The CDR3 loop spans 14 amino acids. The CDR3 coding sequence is TGCGCCAGCAGCCCTGGGACGGATGGAAACACCATATATTTT. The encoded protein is CASSPGTDGNTIYF.

CDR3 sequence reads: CASSANSGASYEQYF. CDR3 coding DNA: TGTGCCAGCAGTGCAAATAGCGGGGCCTCCTACGAGCAGTACTTC. The rearrangement joins TRBV6-1 to TRBJ2-7, with 8 bases matching TRBD2. J lost 0 bases, V lost 4 bases, and 5 bases had no gene match. Germline V gives CDR1 MNHNS, CDR2 SASEGT. This CDR3 is built from 15 residues.

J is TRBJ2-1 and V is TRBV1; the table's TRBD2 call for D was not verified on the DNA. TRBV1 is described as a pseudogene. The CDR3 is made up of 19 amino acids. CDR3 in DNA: TGCACCAGCAGCCAAGATGGGCCCCGGGAGGGGAGCTCCTACAATGAGCAGTTCTTC. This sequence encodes CTSSQDGPREGSSYNEQFF.

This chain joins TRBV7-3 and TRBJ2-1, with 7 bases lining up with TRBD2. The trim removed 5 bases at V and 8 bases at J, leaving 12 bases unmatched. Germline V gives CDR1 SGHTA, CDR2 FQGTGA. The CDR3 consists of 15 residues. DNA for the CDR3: TGTGCCAGCAGCCCCACAGGCGGGAGCATTGATGAGCAGTTCTTC. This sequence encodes CASSPTGGSIDEQFF.

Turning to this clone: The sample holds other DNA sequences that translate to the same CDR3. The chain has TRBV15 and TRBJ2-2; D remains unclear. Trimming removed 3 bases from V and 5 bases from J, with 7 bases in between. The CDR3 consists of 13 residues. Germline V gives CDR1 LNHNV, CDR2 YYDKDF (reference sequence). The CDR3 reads CATSSRETGELFF. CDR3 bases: TGTGCCACCAGCAGCAGAGAGACCGGGGAGCTGTTTTTT.

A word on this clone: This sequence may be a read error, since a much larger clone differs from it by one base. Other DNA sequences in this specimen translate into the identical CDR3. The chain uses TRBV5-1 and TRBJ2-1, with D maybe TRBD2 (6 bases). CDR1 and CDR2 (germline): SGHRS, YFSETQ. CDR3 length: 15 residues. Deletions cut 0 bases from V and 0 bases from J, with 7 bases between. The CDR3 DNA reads TGCGCCAGCAGCTTGGCTAGCGCCTCCTACAATGAGCAGTTCTTC. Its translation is CASSLASASYNEQFF.

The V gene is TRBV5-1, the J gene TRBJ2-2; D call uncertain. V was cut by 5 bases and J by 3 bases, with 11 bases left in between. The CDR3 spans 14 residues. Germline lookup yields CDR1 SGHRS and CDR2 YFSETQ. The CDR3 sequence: CASRSSDYTGELFF. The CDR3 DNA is TGCGCCAGCAGATCGAGCGATTACACCGGGGAGCTGTTTTTT.

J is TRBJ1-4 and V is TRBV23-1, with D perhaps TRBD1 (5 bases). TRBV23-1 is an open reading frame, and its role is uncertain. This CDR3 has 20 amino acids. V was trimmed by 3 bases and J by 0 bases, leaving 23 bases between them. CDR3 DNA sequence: TGCGCCAGCAGTCAGCAGGGCCCAGGGCGGGCTACCGCAACTAATGAAAAACTGTTTTTT. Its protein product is CASSQQGPGRATATNEKLFF.

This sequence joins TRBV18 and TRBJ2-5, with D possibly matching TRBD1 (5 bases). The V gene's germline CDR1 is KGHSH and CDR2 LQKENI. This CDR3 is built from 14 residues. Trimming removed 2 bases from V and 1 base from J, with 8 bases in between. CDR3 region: CASSPDSRQETQYF. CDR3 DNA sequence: TGTGCCAGCTCACCAGACAGCCGCCAAGAGACCCAGTACTTC.

For the CDR3, the DNA is TGTGCCAGCAGCTTATGGAACACTGAAGCTTTCTTT. It encodes CASSLWNTEAFF. The chain joins TRBV7-9 to TRBJ1-1, with unresolved D. CDR3 length equals 12 residues. V shed 2 bases and J shed 1 base, with 2 bases lying between them. CDR1 and CDR2 (germline): SEHNR, FQNEAQ (reference sequence).

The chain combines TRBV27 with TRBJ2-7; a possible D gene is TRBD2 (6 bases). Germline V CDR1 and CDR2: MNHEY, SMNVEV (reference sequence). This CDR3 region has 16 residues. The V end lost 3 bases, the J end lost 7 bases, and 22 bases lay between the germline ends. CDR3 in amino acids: CASSFNILGGVGEQYF. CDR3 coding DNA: TGTGCCAGCAGTTTCAATATTCTCGGGGGAGTTGGGGAGCAGTACTTC.

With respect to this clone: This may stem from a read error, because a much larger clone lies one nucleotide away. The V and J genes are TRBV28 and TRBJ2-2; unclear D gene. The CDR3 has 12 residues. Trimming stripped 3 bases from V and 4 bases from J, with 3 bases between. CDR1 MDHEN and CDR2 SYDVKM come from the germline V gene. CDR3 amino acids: CASSFTTGELFF. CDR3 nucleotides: TGTGCCAGCAGTTTTACCACCGGGGAGCTGTTTTTT. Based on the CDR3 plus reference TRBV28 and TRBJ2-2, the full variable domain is DVKVTQSSRYLVKRTGEKVFLECVQDMDHENMFWYRQDPGLGLRLIYFSYDVKMKEKGDIPEGYSVSREKKERFSLILESASTNQTSMYLCASSFTTGELFFGEGSRLTVL.

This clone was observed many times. The CDR3 DNA sequence: TGCGCCAGCAGCCAAGATCAAAGCACAGGTCAGCCCCAGCATTTT. Translated, it gives CASSQDQSTGQPQHF. The genes are TRBV4-1 and TRBJ1-5; possibly TRBD1 for D (5 bases). Germline V gene sequence: CDR1 MGHRA, CDR2 YSYEKL. This CDR3 spans 15 amino acids. Trimming took 0 bases from V and 6 from J, leaving 12 bases between them.